These T cell receptor beta chains were read from a single sample in a study of technical replicates of blood from several donors. This table comes from immunoSEQ multiplex PCR, and its TCRdb copy is limited to in-frame clones, with some not included. The sample contains about 72,000 clones, about nine tenths of which appear only once. Sequencing was performed on T cells isolated from PBMCs. The receptors stem from a human donor in good health. The CDR3 runs from the conserved cysteine through the conserved F or W. A D gene is named only where the DNA matches it firmly. Size values are once, few and many counts, or a class for expanded clones, and some rows have none.

cdr3_nt: TGTGCCAGCAGTGAAGCGCGGGCCTATGGCTACACCTTC; cdr3_aa: CASSEARAYGYTF; clone_size: few; v_call: TRBV2; j_call: TRBJ1-2; d_call: NA
cdr3_nt: TGTGCCAGCAGCTTACTAGCGGTCACAGATACGCAGTATTTT; cdr3_aa: CASSLLAVTDTQYF; clone_size: once; v_call: TRBV7-3; j_call: TRBJ2-3; d_call: TRBD2
cdr3_nt: TGTGCCAGCAGTATACAACTAGGCGCCTACGAGCAGTACTTC; cdr3_aa: CASSIQLGAYEQYF; clone_size: NA; v_call: TRBV28; j_call: TRBJ2-7; d_call: NA
cdr3_nt: TGTGCCAGCAGGCTCACCTATCCGGGAGGGACTCTCTATGGCTACACCTTC; cdr3_aa: CASRLTYPGGTLYGYTF; clone_size: NA; v_call: TRBV28; j_call: TRBJ1-2; d_call: NA
cdr3_nt: TGTGCCAGTGGGAGCCCTGAAGCTTTCTTT; cdr3_aa: CASGSPEAFF; clone_size: few; v_call: TRBV28; j_call: TRBJ1-1; d_call: NA
cdr3_nt: TGTGCCAGCAGACAGGGGCTTCAGACAGATACGCAGTATTTT; cdr3_aa: CASRQGLQTDTQYF; clone_size: NA; v_call: TRBV28; j_call: TRBJ2-3; d_call: TRBD1
cdr3_nt: TGTGCCAGCATAGAGGGCGCGGAAAGCTATGGCTACACCTTC; cdr3_aa: CASIEGAESYGYTF; clone_size: NA; v_call: TRBV28; j_call: TRBJ1-2; d_call: NA
cdr3_nt: TGCGCCAGCAGCCAGCCTCAACTCACGGGCGGGGAGCTGTTTTTT; cdr3_aa: CASSQPQLTGGELFF; clone_size: NA; v_call: TRBV4-1; j_call: TRBJ2-2; d_call: NA
cdr3_nt: TGTGCCAGCAGTCGCACAGGGGACGAGCAGTACTTC; cdr3_aa: CASSRTGDEQYF; clone_size: NA; v_call: TRBV13; j_call: TRBJ2-7; d_call: TRBD1
cdr3_nt: TGTGCCAGCAGTTCCCGAAAGGGTGGGAGGGCAGCGGAGCAGTACTTC; cdr3_aa: CASSSRKGGRAAEQYF; clone_size: NA; v_call: TRBV28; j_call: TRBJ2-7; d_call: TRBD2
cdr3_nt: TGTGCCAGCGGCTTATTCCCGGAGCGGGAAAAACTGTTTTTT; cdr3_aa: CASGLFPEREKLFF; clone_size: NA; v_call: TRBV28; j_call: TRBJ1-4; d_call: NA